This TCR beta chain was identified in a study of glioma-infiltrating T cells after dendritic cell vaccination. The primer mix had 60 V beta and 13 J beta primers. Assay used: immunoSEQ multiplex PCR; TCRdb lists only in-frame clones, some missing. The data show nearly 85,000 clones, 85% to 90% seen once. Germline V gene lookup returns CDR1 MNHEY and CDR2 SMNVEV (reference sequence). The CDR3 has 15 amino acids. V shed 7 bases and J shed 7 bases, with 23 bases lying between them. PBMC sampling occurred before vaccination, two weeks after the third dose, and at progression. This clone has a single count.

This specimen consisted of blood, obtained before dendritic cell vaccination. The TCR comes from a human donor with glioblastoma. The chain uses TRBV27 and TRBJ2-7; weak D call: TRBD2 (7 bases). The chain's CDR3 is CASTGAGGGPGEQYF. CDR3 DNA: TGTGCCAGCACAGGGGCCGGGGGAGGGCCAGGGGAGCAGTACTTC.